These 2 T cell receptor beta chains share one sample of origin, sequenced in a study of high-grade serous ovarian cancer treatment subgroups (dated by TCRdb to about 2021). Receptors were amplified or captured by the immunoSEQ multiplex PCR assay. TCRdb holds this immuneACCESS table with in-frame rearrangements only. Some clones are missing; in checked studies, unresolved V genes explain under half, and the rest has no known cause. The sample includes approximately 30,000 clones, with about 86% observed a single time. The leading ten clones occupy 2.1% of the sample. Tumor samples were collected prior to definitive surgery or chemotherapy. The sequencing input was tumor tissue. These receptors all come from a human donor with high-grade serous ovarian cancer.

The chain combines TRBV2 with TRBJ2-2; D unclear. Trimming removed 6 bases from V and 4 bases from J, with 3 bases in between. Germline V gives CDR1 SNHLY, CDR2 FYNNEI. This CDR3 has 11 residues. For the CDR3, the DNA is TGTGCCAGCAGGGTCACCGGGGAGCTGTTTTTT. Encoded protein: CASRVTGELFF.

The rearrangement links TRBV30 to TRBJ1-5; possibly TRBD1 for D (6 bases). Trimming cost V 2 bases and J 0 bases, with 11 bases left between them. This CDR3 contains 15 residues. From germline, CDR1 is GTSNPN and CDR2 SVGIG (reference sequence). CDR3 coding DNA: TGTGCCTGGAGTACAGGGACCCTTAGCAATCAGCCCCAGCATTTT. Translated, it gives CAWSTGTLSNQPQHF.